The present entry profiles one T cell receptor beta chain with its context. This table comes from immunoSEQ multiplex PCR, and its TCRdb copy is limited to in-frame clones, with some not included. This table has roughly 160,000 clones, over 65% appearing once. V lost 4 bases and J 7 bases, leaving 15 bases between the germline ends. CDR1 and CDR2 (germline): SGDLS, YYNGEE. The length of the CDR3 is 14 residues. The data originate from a study of blood T cell repertoires in COVID-19. Study context: Sites in the United States, Italy and Spain provided acute and convalescent COVID-19 samples. PBMCs, B-cell-depleted T cells, or T cells provided the cDNA or gDNA that made up the material.

The V call is TRBV9, the J call TRBJ2-1; D remains unclear. This receptor was identified in an elderly woman with acute or convalescent COVID-19. The sequencing input was peripheral blood. CDR3 loop: CASSTMSLRNEQFF. DNA for the CDR3: TGTGCCAGCAGCACTATGAGTTTACGGAATGAGCAGTTCTTC.